The 2 T cell receptor beta chains reported below all come from one sample, sequenced in a study of CD8 T cells in ankylosing spondylitis. One entry per CDR3 protein, called by TCRdb with MiXCR from the 5' RACE reads. The sample includes some 250,000 distinct CDR3 sequences, around a tenth of them seen just once. The sequencing input was blood, either unsorted or a sorted T cell fraction (not recorded which). These receptors came from a male donor with ankylosing spondylitis or in good health (not recorded which).

The J gene is TRBJ2-5, the V gene TRBV7-9; the D gene is possibly TRBD2 (5 bases). This CDR3 is 15 amino acids long. Germline CDR1 reads SEHNR; CDR2 reads FQNEAQ (reference sequence). The V end lost 0 bases, the J end lost 5 bases, and 13 bases lay between the germline ends. The CDR3 DNA is TGTGCCAGCAGCTTAGCGCGAGAGGGTTGGGAGACCCAGTACTTC. Translation: CASSLAREGWETQYF.

The J gene is TRBJ1-1, the V gene TRBV5-8; 8 nucleotides align to TRBD1. The CDR3 totals 14 residues. The germline V gene has CDR1 SGHTS and CDR2 YDEGEE. The J segment lost 5 bases and the V segment lost 0 bases, leaving 3 bases of the junction unmatched. CDR3 sequence (DNA): TGTGCCAGCAGCTTGGGGACAGGGCGTACTGAAGCTTTCTTT. Translated, it gives CASSLGTGRTEAFF.